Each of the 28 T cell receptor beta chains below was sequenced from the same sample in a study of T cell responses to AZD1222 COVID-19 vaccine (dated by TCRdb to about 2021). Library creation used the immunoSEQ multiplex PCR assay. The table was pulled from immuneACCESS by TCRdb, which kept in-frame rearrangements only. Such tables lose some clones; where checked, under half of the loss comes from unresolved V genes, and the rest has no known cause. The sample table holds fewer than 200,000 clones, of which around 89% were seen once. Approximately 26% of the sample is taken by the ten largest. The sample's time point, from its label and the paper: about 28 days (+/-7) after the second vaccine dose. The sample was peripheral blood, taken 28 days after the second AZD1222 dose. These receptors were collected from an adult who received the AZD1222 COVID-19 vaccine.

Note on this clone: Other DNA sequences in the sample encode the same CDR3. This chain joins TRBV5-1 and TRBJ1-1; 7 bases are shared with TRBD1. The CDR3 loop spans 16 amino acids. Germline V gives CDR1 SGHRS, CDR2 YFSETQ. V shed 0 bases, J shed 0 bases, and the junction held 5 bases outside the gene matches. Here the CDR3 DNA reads TGCGCCAGCAGCTTGGGGACAGGCGTTATGAACACTGAAGCTTTCTTT. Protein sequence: CASSLGTGVMNTEAFF.

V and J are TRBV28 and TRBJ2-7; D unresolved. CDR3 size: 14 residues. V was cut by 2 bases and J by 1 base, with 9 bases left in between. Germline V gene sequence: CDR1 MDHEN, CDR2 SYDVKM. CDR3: CASSLVSPSYEQYF. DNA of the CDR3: TGTGCCAGCAGTTTAGTTAGCCCTTCCTACGAGCAGTACTTC.

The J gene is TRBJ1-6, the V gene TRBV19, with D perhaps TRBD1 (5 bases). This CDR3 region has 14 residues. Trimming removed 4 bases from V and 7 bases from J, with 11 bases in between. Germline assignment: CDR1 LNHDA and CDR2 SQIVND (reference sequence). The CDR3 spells CASSRDRTNSPLHF. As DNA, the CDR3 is TGTGCCAGTAGTAGAGACAGAACCAATTCACCCCTCCACTTT.

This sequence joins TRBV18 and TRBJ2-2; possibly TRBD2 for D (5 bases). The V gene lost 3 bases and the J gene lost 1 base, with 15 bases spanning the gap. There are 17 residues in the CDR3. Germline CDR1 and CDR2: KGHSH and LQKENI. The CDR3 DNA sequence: TGTGCCAGCTCACCGGTGGGGAGTGGGAAGAACACCGGGGAGCTGTTTTTT. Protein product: CASSPVGSGKNTGELFF.

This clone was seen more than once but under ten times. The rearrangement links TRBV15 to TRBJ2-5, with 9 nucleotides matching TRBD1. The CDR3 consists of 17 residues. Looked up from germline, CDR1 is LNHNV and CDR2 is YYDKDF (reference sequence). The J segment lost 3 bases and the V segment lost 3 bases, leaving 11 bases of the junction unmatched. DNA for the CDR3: TGTGCCACCAGCAGGGGACAGGGAGACGCGGGGGAAGAGACCCAGTACTTC. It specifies CATSRGQGDAGEETQYF.

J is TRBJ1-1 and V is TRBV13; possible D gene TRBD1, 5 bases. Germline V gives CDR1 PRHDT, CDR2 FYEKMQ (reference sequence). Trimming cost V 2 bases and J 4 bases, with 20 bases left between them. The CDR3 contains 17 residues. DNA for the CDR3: TGTGCCAGCAGCTTATGGTCCGGACGCCCGGGGGGCACTGAAGCTTTCTTT. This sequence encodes CASSLWSGRPGGTEAFF.

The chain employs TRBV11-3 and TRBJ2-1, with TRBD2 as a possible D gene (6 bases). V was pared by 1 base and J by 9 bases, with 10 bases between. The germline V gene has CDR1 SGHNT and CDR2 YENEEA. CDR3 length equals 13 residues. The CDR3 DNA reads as TGTGCCAGCAGCTTAGCGGGAGAAACTGAGCAGTTCTTC. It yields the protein CASSLAGETEQFF.

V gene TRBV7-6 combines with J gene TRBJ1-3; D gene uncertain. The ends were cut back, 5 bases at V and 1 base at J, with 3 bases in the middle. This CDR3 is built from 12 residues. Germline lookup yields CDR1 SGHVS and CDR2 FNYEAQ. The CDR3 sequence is CASSRSGNTIYF. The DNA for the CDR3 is TGTGCCAGCAGCCGGTCTGGAAACACCATATATTTT.

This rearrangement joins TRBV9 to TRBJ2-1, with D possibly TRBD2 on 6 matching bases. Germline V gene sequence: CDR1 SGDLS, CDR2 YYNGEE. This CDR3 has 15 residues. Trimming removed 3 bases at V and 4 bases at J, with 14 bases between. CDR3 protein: CASSGPGLDYNEQFF. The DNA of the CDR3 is TGTGCCAGCAGCGGGCCGGGACTGGATTACAATGAGCAGTTCTTC. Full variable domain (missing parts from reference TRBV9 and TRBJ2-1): DSGVTQTPKHLITATGQRVTLRCSPRSGDLSVYWYQQSLDQGLQFLIQYYNGEERAKGNILERFSAQQFPDLHSELNLSSLELGDSALYFCASSGPGLDYNEQFFGPGTRLTVL.

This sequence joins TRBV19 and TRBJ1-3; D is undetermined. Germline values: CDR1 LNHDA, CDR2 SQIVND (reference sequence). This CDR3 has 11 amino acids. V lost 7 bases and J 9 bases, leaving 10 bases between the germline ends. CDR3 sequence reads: CASKGNGTIYF. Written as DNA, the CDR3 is TGTGCCAGTAAAGGGAACGGCACCATATATTTT.

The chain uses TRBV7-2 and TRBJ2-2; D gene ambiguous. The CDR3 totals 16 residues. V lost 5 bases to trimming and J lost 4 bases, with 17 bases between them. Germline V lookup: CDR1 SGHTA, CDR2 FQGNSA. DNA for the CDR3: TGTGCCAGCAGCCCTAGACCGGACGGAAGCACCGGGGAGCTGTTTTTT. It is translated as CASSPRPDGSTGELFF. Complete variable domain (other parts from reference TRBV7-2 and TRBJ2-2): GAGVSQSPSNKVTEKGKDVELRCDPISGHTALYWYRQSLGQGLEFLIYFQGNSAPDKSGLPSDRFSAERTGGSVSTLTIQRTQQEDSAVYLCASSPRPDGSTGELFFGEGSRLTVL.

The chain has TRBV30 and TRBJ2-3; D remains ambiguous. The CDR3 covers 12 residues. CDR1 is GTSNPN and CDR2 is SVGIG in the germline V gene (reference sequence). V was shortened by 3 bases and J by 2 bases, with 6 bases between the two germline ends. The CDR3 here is CAWSSNTDTQYF. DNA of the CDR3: TGTGCCTGGAGCAGCAACACAGATACGCAGTATTTT.

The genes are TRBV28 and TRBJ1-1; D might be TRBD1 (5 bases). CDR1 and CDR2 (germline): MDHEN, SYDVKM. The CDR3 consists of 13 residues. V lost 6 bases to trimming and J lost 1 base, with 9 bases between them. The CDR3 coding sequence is TGTGCCAGCAGGCCCGACAGGAACACTGAAGCTTTCTTT. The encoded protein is CASRPDRNTEAFF.

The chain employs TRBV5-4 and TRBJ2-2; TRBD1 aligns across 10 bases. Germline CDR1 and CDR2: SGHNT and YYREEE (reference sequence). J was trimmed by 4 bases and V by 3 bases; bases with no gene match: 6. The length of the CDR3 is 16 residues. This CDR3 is CASSSPGTGVTGELFF. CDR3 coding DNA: TGTGCCAGCAGCTCCCCCGGGACAGGGGTCACCGGGGAGCTGTTTTTT.

In DNA, the CDR3 is TGTGCCAGCAGAACGGGACAGGGGCTCTACGAGCAGTACTTC. Translation: CASRTGQGLYEQYF. The genes are TRBV7-2 and TRBJ2-7; 10 bases align to TRBD1. Germline V gene data show CDR1 as SGHTA and CDR2 as FQGNSA. The CDR3 sequence is 14 residues long. V lost 6 bases to trimming and J lost 3 bases; unmatched junction nucleotides: 5. The full variable domain, completed using reference TRBV7-2 and TRBJ2-7, is GAGVSQSPSNKVTEKGKDVELRCDPISGHTALYWYRQSLGQGLEFLIYFQGNSAPDKSGLPSDRFSAERTGGSVSTLTIQRTQQEDSAVYLCASRTGQGLYEQYFGPGTRLTVT.

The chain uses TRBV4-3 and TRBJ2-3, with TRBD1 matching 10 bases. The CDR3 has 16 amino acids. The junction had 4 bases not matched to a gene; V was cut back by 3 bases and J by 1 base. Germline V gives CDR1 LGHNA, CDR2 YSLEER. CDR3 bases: TGCGCCAGCAGCCAGGGACAGGGGCCGGGCACAGATACGCAGTATTTT. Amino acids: CASSQGQGPGTDTQYF.

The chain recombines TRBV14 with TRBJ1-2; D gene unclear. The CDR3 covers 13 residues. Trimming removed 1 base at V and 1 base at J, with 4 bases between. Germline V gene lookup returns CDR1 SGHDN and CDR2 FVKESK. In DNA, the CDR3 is TGTGCCAGCAGCCAAGCCCTTAACTATGGCTACACCTTC. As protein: CASSQALNYGYTF.

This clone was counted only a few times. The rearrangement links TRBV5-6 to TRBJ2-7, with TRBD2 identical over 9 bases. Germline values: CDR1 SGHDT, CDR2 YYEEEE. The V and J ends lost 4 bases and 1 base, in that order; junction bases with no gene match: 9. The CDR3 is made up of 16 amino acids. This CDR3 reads CASSPIRTSESYEQYF. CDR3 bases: TGTGCCAGCAGCCCTATACGGACTAGCGAGTCCTACGAGCAGTACTTC.

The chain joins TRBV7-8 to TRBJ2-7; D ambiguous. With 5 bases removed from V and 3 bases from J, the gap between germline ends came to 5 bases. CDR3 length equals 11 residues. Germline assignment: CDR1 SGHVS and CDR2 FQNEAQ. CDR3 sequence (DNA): TGTGCCAGCAGCCTACGCTACGAGCAGTACTTC. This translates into CASSLRYEQYF.

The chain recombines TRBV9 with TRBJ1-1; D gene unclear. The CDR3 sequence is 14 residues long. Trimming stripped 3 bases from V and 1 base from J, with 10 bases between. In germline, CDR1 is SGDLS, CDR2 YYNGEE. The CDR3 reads CASSAVTGNTEAFF. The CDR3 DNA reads TGTGCCAGCAGCGCCGTCACGGGGAACACTGAAGCTTTCTTT.

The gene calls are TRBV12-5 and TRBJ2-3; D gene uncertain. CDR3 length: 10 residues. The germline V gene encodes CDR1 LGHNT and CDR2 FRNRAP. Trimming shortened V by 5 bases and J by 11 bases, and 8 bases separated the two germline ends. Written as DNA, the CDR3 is TGTGCTAGTGGTAACGAGAAGCAGTATTTT. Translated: CASGNEKQYF.

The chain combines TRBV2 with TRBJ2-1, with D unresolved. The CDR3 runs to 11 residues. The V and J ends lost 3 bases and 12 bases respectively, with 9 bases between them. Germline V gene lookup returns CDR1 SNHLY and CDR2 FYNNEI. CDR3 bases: TGTGCCAGCAGTGATTTGATATCGCAGTTCTTC. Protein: CASSDLISQFF.

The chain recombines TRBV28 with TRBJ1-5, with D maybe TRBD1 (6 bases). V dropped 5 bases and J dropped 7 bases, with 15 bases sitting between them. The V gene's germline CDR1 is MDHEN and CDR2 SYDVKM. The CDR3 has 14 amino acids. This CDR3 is CASSEGGSGQPQHF. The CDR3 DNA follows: TGTGCCAGCAGTGAGGGGGGATCAGGACAGCCCCAGCATTTT.

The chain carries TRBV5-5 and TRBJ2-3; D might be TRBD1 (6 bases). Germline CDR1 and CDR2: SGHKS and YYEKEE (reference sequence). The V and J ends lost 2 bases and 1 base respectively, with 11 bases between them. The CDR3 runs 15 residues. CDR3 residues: CASSFSPGGTDTQYF. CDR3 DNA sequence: TGTGCCAGCAGCTTCTCCCCAGGGGGCACAGATACGCAGTATTTT. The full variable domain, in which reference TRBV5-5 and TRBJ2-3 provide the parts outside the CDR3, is DAGVTQSPTHLIKTRGQQVTLRCSPISGHKSVSWYQQVLGQGPQFIFQYYEKEERGRGNFPDRFSARQFPNYSSELNVNALLLGDSALYLCASSFSPGGTDTQYFGPGTRLTVL.

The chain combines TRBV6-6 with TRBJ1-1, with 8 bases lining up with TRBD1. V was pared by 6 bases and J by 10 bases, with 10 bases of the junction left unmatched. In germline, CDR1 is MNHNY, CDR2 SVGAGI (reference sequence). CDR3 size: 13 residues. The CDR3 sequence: CASSRTLDRVAFF. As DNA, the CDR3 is TGTGCCAGCAGCCGAACTTTGGACAGGGTAGCTTTCTTT.

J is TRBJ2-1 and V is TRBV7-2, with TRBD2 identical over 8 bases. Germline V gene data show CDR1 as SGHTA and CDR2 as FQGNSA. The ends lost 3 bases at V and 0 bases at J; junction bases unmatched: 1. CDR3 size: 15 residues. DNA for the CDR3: TGTGCCAGCAGCTTGAGCGGGAGCTCCTACAATGAGCAGTTCTTC. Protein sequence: CASSLSGSSYNEQFF.

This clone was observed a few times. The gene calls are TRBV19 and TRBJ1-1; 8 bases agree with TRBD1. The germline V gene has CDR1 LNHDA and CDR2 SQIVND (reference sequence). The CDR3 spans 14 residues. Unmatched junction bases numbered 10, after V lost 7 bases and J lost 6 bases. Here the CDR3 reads CASKHRQGSSEAFF. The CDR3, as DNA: TGTGCCAGTAAACATAGACAGGGGTCTTCTGAAGCTTTCTTT.

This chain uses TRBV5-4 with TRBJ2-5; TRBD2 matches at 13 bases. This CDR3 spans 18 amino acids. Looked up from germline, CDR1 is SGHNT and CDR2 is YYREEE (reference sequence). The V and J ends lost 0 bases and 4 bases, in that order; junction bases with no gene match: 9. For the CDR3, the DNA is TGTGCCAGCAGCTTGGGGGGACTAGCGGGATCAGTCAGAGAGACCCAGTACTTC. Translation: CASSLGGLAGSVRETQYF. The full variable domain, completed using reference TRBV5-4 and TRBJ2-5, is ETGVTQSPTHLIKTRGQQVTLRCSSQSGHNTVSWYQQALGQGPQFIFQYYREEENGRGNFPPRFSGLQFPNYSSELNVNALELDDSALYLCASSLGGLAGSVRETQYFGPGTRLLVL.